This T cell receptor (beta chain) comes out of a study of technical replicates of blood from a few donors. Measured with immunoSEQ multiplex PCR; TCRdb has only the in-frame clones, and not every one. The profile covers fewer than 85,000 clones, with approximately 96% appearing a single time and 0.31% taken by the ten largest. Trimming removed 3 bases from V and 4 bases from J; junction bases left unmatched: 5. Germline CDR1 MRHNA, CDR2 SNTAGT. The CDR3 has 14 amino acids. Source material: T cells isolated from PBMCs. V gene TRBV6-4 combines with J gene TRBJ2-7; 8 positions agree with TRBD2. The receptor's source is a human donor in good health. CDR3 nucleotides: TGTGCCAGCAGTGAGGCGGGAGGAAATTACGAGCAGTACTTC. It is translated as CASSEAGGNYEQYF.